At least ten counts were recorded for the clone carrying this TCR beta chain. Its antigen is not identified. J gave up 2 bases and V 4 bases, and 7 bases lay outside the gene matches. CDR1 is MNHNS and CDR2 is SASEGT in the germline V gene. The CDR3 has 15 residues. There were TCR beta CDR3 regions amplified from RNA transcripts. First-round RT-PCR of the TCR CDR3 relied on the HTBI primer set. One entry per CDR3 protein results from TCRdb running MiXCR on the multiplex PCR reads. The repertoire has about 290,000 distinct CDR3 sequences, about an eighth of them found once; the top ten carry 7.5% to 8%. Newly diagnosed patients aged 18 to 65 had hyperthyroidism of under 2 months' duration. The entry originates in a study of T cells in Graves' hyperthyroidism and ophthalmopathy. Study conclusions and caveats: Classification by a 13 V-J model distinguished ophthalmopathy from stable hyperthyroidism. Ophthalmopathy onset followed model prediction by a median approximately 6.2 months.

Sequencing used blood. The sequence was obtained from a woman aged 25-40 years with Graves' hyperthyroidism that later progressed to Graves' ophthalmopathy. The chain is built from TRBV6-1 and TRBJ2-5; TRBD1 matches at 7 bases. The CDR3 reads CASSGETGLQETQYF. CDR3 in DNA: TGTGCCAGCAGTGGGGAGACAGGGTTACAAGAGACCCAGTACTTC.